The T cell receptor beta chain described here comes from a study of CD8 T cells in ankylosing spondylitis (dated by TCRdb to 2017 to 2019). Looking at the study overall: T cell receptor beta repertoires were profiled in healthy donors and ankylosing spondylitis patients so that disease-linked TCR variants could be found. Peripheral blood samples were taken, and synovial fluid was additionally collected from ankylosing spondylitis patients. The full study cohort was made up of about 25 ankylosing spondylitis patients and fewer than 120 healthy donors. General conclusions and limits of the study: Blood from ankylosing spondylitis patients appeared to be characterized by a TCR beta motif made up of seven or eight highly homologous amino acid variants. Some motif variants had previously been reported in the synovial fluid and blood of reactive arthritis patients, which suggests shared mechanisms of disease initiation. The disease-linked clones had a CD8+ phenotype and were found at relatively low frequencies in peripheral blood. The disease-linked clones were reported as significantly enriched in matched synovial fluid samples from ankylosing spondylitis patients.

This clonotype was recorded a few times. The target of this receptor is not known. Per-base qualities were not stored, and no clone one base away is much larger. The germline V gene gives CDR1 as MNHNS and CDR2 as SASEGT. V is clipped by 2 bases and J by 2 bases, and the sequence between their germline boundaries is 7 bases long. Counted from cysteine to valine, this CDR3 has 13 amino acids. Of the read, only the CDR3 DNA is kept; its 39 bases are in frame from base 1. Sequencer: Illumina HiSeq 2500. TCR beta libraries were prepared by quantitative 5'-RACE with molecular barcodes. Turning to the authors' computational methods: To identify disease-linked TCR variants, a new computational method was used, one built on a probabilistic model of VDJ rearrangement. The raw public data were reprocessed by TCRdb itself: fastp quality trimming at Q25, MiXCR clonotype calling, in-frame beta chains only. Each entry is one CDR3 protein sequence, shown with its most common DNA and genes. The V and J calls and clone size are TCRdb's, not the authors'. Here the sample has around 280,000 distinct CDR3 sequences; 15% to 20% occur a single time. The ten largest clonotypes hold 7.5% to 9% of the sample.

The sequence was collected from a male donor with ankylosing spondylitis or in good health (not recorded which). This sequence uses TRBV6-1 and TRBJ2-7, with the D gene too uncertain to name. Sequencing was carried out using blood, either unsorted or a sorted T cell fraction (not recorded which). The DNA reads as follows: TGTGCCAGCAGTGAATATCAGGCCTACGAGCAGTACGTC. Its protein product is CASSEYQAYEQYV.